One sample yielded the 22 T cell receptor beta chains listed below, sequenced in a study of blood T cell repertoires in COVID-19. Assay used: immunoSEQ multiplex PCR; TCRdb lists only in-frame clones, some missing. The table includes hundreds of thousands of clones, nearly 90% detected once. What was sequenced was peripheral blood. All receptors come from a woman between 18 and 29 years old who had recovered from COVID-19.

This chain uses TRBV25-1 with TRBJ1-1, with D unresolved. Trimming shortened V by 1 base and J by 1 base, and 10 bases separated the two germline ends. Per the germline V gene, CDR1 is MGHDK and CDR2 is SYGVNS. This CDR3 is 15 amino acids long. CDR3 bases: TGTGCCAGCAGTGAATCTAAGGAGGCGAACACTGAAGCTTTCTTT. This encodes CASSESKEANTEAFF.

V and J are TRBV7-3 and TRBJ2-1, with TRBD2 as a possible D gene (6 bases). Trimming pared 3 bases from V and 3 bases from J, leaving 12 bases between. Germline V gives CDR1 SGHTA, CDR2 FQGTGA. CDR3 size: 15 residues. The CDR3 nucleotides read TGTGCCAGCAGCTTTATGGGGGGTATCTACAATGAGCAGTTCTTC. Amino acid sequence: CASSFMGGIYNEQFF.

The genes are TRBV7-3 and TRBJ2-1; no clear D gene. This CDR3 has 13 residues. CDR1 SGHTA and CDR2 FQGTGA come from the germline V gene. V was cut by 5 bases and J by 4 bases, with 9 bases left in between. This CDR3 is CASSLSRYNEQFF. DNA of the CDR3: TGTGCCAGCAGCCTCTCTCGGTACAATGAGCAGTTCTTC.

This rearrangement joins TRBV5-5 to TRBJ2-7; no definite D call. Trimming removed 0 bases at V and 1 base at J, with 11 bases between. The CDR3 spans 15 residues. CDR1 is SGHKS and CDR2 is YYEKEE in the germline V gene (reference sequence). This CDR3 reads CASSLADRSSYEQYF. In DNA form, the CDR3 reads TGTGCCAGCAGCTTGGCAGATCGGAGTTCCTACGAGCAGTACTTC.

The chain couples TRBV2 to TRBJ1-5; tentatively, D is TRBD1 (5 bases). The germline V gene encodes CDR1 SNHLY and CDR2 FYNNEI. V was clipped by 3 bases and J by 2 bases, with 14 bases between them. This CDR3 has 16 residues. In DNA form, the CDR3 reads TGTGCCAGCAGTGACTCAGGGAATGGGGGCAATCAGCCCCAGCATTTT. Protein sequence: CASSDSGNGGNQPQHF.

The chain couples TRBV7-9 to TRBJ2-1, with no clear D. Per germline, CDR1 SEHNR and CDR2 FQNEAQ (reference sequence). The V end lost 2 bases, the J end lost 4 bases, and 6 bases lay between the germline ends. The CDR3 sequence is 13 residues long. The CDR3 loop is CASSLPLYNEQFF. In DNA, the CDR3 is TGTGCCAGCAGCTTACCACTTTACAATGAGCAGTTCTTC.

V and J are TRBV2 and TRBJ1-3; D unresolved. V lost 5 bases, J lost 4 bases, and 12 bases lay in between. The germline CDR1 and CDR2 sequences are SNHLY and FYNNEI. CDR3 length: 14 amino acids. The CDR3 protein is CASSLTLGGNTIYF. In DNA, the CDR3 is TGTGCCAGCAGTCTAACTCTGGGCGGAAACACCATATATTTT.

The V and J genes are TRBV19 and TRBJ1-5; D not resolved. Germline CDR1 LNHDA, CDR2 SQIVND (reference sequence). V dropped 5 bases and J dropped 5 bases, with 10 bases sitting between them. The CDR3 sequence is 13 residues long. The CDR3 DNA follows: TGTGCCAGTAGTCACACAGTCTATCAGCCCCAGCATTTT. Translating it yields CASSHTVYQPQHF.

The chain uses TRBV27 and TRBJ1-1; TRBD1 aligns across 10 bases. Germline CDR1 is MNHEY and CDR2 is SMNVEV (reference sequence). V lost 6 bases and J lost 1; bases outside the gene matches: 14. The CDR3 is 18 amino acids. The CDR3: CASRILMDRGGENTEAFF. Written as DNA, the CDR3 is TGTGCCAGCAGGATATTAATGGACAGGGGGGGTGAGAACACTGAAGCTTTCTTT.

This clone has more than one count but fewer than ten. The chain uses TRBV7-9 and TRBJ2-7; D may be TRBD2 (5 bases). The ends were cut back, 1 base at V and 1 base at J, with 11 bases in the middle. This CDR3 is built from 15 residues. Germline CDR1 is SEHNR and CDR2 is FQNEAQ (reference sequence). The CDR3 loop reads CASSLGGIGSYEQYF. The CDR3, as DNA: TGTGCCAGCAGCTTAGGAGGGATAGGGTCCTACGAGCAGTACTTC.

The CDR3 is CASSETSEADTQYF. The CDR3 DNA reads as TGTGCCAGCAGTGAGACTAGCGAGGCAGATACGCAGTATTTT. The chain combines TRBV6-4 with TRBJ2-3; TRBD2 aligns across 8 bases. Germline trimming cut 3 bases from V and 4 bases from J; bases unmatched to any gene: 3. CDR3 size: 14 residues. Germline V gene lookup returns CDR1 MRHNA and CDR2 SNTAGT.

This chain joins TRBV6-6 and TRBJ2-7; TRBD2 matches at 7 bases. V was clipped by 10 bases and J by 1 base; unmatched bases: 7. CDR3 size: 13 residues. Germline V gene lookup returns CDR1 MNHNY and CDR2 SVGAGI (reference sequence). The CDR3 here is CAIGSGASYEQYF. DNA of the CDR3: TGTGCCATAGGGAGCGGGGCATCCTACGAGCAGTACTTC.

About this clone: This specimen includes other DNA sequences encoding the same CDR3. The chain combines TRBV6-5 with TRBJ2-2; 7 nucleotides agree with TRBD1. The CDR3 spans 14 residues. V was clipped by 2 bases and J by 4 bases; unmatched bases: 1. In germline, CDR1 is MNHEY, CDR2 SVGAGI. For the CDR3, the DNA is TGTGCCAGCAGTTACAGGGGGCGCACCGGGGAGCTGTTTTTT. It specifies CASSYRGRTGELFF.

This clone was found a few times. In nucleotides, the CDR3 is TGTGCCAGCAGTCCTGGGCCAGCGGGAGGCACCTACGAGCAGTACTTC. Protein sequence: CASSPGPAGGTYEQYF. The chain recombines TRBV27 with TRBJ2-7; 9 nucleotides match TRBD2. Germline CDR1 reads MNHEY; CDR2 reads SMNVEV (reference sequence). This CDR3 has 16 amino acids. The J segment lost 2 bases and the V segment lost 5 bases, leaving 10 bases of the junction unmatched.

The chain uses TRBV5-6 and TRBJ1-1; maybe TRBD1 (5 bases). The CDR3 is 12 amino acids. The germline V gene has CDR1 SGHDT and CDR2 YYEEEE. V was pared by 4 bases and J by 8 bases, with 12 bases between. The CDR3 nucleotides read TGTGCCAGCAGCCCCGGGACTGCCGAAGCTTTCTTT. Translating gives CASSPGTAEAFF. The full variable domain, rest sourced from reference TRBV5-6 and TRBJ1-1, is DAGVTQSPTHLIKTRGQQVTLRCSPKSGHDTVSWYQQALGQGPQFIFQYYEEEERQRGNFPDRFSGHQFPNYSSELNVNALLLGDSALYLCASSPGTAEAFFGQGTRLTVV.

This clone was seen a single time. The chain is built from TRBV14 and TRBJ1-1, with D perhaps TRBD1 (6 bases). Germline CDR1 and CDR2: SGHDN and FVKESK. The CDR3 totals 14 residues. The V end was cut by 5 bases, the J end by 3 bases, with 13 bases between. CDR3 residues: CASSRTGLHTEAFF. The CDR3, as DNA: TGTGCCAGCAGCAGAACAGGGCTCCACACTGAAGCTTTCTTT.

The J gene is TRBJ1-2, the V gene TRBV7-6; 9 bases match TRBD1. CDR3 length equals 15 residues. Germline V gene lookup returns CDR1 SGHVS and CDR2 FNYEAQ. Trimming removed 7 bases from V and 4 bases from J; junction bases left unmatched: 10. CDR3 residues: CASTTGQGTFYGYTF. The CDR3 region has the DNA TGTGCCAGCACCACAGGACAGGGGACATTCTATGGCTACACCTTC.

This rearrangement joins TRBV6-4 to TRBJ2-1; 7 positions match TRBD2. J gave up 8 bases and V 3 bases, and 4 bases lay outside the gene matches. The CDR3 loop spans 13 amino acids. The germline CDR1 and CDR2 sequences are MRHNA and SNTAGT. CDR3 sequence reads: CASSEGRVDEQFF. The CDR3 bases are TGTGCCAGCAGTGAGGGGAGGGTAGATGAGCAGTTCTTC.

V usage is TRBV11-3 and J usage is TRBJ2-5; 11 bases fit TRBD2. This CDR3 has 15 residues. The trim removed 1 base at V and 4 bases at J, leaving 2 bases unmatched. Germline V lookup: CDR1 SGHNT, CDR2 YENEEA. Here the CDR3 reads CASSLGLAGGETQYF. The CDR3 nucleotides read TGTGCCAGCAGCTTAGGGCTAGCGGGAGGAGAGACCCAGTACTTC.

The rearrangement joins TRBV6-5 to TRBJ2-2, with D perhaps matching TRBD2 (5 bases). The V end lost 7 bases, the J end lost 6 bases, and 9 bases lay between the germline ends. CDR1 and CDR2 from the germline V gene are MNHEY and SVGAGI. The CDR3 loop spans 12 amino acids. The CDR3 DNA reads TGTGCCAGCACCGGGGTCGCCGGGGAGCTGTTTTTT. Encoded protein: CASTGVAGELFF.

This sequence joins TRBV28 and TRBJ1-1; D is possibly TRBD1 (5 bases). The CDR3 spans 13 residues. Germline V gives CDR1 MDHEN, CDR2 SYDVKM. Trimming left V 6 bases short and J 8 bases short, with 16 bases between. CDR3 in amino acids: CASRPTDRFEAFF. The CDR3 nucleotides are TGTGCCAGCAGGCCTACTGACAGATTCGAAGCTTTCTTT.

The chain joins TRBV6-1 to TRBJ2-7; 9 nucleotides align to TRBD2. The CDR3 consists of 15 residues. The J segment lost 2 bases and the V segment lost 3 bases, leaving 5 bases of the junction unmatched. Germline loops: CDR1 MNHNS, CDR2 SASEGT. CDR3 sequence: CASSDKAGGPYEQYF. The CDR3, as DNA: TGTGCCAGCAGTGATAAAGCGGGAGGTCCCTACGAGCAGTACTTC.